Each of the 25 T cell receptor beta chains below was sequenced from the same sample in a study of blood T cell repertoires in COVID-19. Here immunoSEQ multiplex PCR was the method, and the copy in TCRdb shows in-frame clones only, minus some. This sample has 390,000 or so clones, with roughly nine tenths found just once. Specimen: peripheral blood. These receptors were collected from a woman aged 25 to 45 with COVID-19, enrolled during active disease.

The chain employs TRBV10-2 and TRBJ1-2; 8 bases are a match to TRBD1. V gave up 11 bases and J gave up 1 base; unmatched junction bases: 15. CDR3 length equals 16 residues. Per the germline V gene, CDR1 is WSHSY and CDR2 is SAAADI. The CDR3 DNA is TGCGCCTCCTCCCATGGACAGGGACTTCATAACTATGGCTACACCTTC. Its translation: CASSHGQGLHNYGYTF.

The chain recombines TRBV24-1 with TRBJ2-3, with D unresolved. V shed 5 bases and J shed 0 bases, with 5 bases lying between them. From germline, CDR1 is KGHDR and CDR2 SFDVKD. The CDR3 covers 13 residues. The DNA for the CDR3 is TGTGCCACCAGTGTGGAGAGCACAGATACGCAGTATTTT. Translating it yields CATSVESTDTQYF.

The chain joins TRBV5-4 to TRBJ2-4; 8 nucleotides align to TRBD2. V was clipped by 4 bases and J by 6 bases; unmatched bases: 21. The CDR3 is made up of 19 amino acids. Germline V gene data show CDR1 as SGHNT and CDR2 as YYREEE (reference sequence). CDR3 bases: TGTGCCAGCAGCGGGGGATCCGGGGCCGGGACTAGGGGCGGAAACATTCAGTACTTC. It translates to CASSGGSGAGTRGGNIQYF. The entire variable domain, with the rest obtained from reference TRBV5-4 and TRBJ2-4, is as follows: ETGVTQSPTHLIKTRGQQVTLRCSSQSGHNTVSWYQQALGQGPQFIFQYYREEENGRGNFPPRFSGLQFPNYSSELNVNALELDDSALYLCASSGGSGAGTRGGNIQYFGAGTRLSVL.

The chain couples TRBV19 to TRBJ1-5; a weak D match, TRBD1 (5 bases). Trimming cost V 5 bases and J 1 base, with 18 bases left between them. Germline-derived CDR1 and CDR2 are LNHDA and SQIVND (reference sequence). This CDR3 is built from 17 residues. The CDR3 sequence is CASSPGGRGGSNQPQHF. As DNA, the CDR3 is TGTGCCAGTAGTCCCGGTGGGAGGGGCGGCAGCAATCAGCCCCAGCATTTT.

V is TRBV12-3 or TRBV12-4 and J is TRBJ2-5, with D possibly TRBD2 on 5 matching bases. This CDR3 spans 13 amino acids. V gave up 3 bases and J gave up 3 bases, with 8 bases separating them. In DNA form, the CDR3 reads TGTGCCAGCAGTTTTTGGGGAGAAGAGACCCAGTACTTC. It codes for CASSFWGEETQYF.

The chain recombines TRBV2 with TRBJ2-1; tentative D call: TRBD2 (6 bases). With 8 bases removed from V and 8 bases from J, the gap between germline ends came to 19 bases. The length of the CDR3 is 14 residues. From germline, CDR1 is SNHLY and CDR2 FYNNEI. This CDR3 is CASPGDGPSDEQFF. The CDR3 DNA reads TGTGCCAGCCCGGGGGACGGCCCTTCGGATGAGCAGTTCTTC.

This clone has a single count. The chain's CDR3 is CASSTQGGVYEQYF. DNA for the CDR3: TGTGCCAGTAGTACCCAGGGGGGAGTCTACGAGCAGTACTTC. The V gene is TRBV19, the J gene TRBJ2-7; a possible D gene is TRBD1 (7 bases). The germline V and J ends were trimmed by 4 bases and 3 bases, with 13 bases remaining between them. The germline CDR1 and CDR2 sequences are LNHDA and SQIVND (reference sequence). This CDR3 region has 14 residues.

The chain carries TRBV4-2 and TRBJ2-1; D remains unclear. The germline gives CDR1 LGHNA, CDR2 YNFKEQ. The CDR3 covers 13 residues. Deletions cut 0 bases from V and 9 bases from J, with 9 bases between. CDR3 sequence: CASSQEIRGEQFF. The CDR3 nucleotides read TGTGCCAGCAGCCAAGAGATCCGCGGTGAGCAGTTCTTC.

This chain connects TRBV6-2 or TRBV6-3 to TRBJ2-3; D remains ambiguous. Germline V lookup: CDR1 MNHEY, CDR2 SVGEGT. Trimming cost V 2 bases and J 3 bases, with 12 bases left between them. This CDR3 is built from 15 residues. The DNA of the CDR3 is TGTGCCAGCAGTTACCTCAGGCTGATTACAGATACGCAGTATTTT. Protein product: CASSYLRLITDTQYF.

Concerning this clone itself: A read error may account for a junction end that differs from germline. The V and J genes are TRBV7-7 and TRBJ2-1, with TRBD2 identical over 9 bases. The germline V gene encodes CDR1 SSHAT and CDR2 FNYEAQ (reference sequence). CDR3 size: 16 residues. For the CDR3, the DNA is TGTGCTAGCAGCCCCCGACTAGCGGACACCTACAATGAGCAGTTCTTC. It yields the protein CASSPRLADTYNEQFF. Together with reference TRBV7-7 and TRBJ2-1, the CDR3 gives the full variable domain: GAGVSQSPRYKVTKRGQDVTLRCDPISSHATLYWYQQALGQGPEFLTYFNYEAQPDKSGLPSDRFSAERPEGSISTLTIQRTEQRDSAMYRCASSPRLADTYNEQFFGPGTRLTVL.

This clone was seen a handful of times. The CDR3 region has the DNA TGTGCCAGTAGGCGACAGGGCTACAATGAGCAGTTCTTC. Protein sequence: CASRRQGYNEQFF. The V gene is TRBV19, the J gene TRBJ2-1, with TRBD1 matching 7 bases. CDR1 LNHDA and CDR2 SQIVND come from the germline V gene (reference sequence). The V and J ends lost 6 bases and 3 bases, in that order; junction bases with no gene match: 2. CDR3 length: 13 residues.

The chain recombines TRBV6-2 or TRBV6-3 with TRBJ1-5, with 10 bases that match TRBD1. Per the germline V gene, CDR1 is MNHEY and CDR2 is SVGEGT. The junction had 16 bases not matched to a gene; V was cut back by 4 bases and J by 1 base. This CDR3 is built from 20 residues. This CDR3 is CASSSSRPGTGVLSNQPQHF. CDR3 DNA sequence: TGTGCCAGCAGTTCTTCCCGACCCGGGACAGGGGTTTTGAGCAATCAGCCCCAGCATTTT.

The V call is TRBV27, the J call TRBJ1-6, with D perhaps TRBD1 (6 bases). V lost 7 bases to trimming and J lost 7 bases, with 11 bases between them. This CDR3 is built from 13 residues. Per the germline V gene, CDR1 is MNHEY and CDR2 is SMNVEV (reference sequence). The CDR3 nucleotides are TGTGCCAGCACACGGACAGAGAATTCACCCCTCCACTTT. Its translation: CASTRTENSPLHF.

The rearrangement links TRBV24-1 to TRBJ2-2; TRBD1 agrees at 7 bases. The trim removed 3 bases at V and 6 bases at J, leaving 15 bases unmatched. The CDR3 contains 18 residues. Germline-derived CDR1 and CDR2 are KGHDR and SFDVKD. CDR3 residues: CATSDTSTGRFVPGELFF. In DNA, the CDR3 is TGTGCCACCAGTGATACGTCGACAGGGCGGTTTGTACCCGGGGAGCTGTTTTTT.

The chain carries TRBV5-4 and TRBJ1-1; maybe TRBD1 (5 bases). V was clipped by 3 bases and J by 0 bases, with 12 bases between them. The CDR3 extends over 15 amino acids. Germline assignment: CDR1 SGHNT and CDR2 YYREEE (reference sequence). Here the CDR3 DNA reads TGTGCCAGCAGCTGGGGCGGGGGGATGAACACTGAAGCTTTCTTT. It is translated as CASSWGGGMNTEAFF.

The chain carries TRBV28 and TRBJ2-1; TRBD2 agrees at 16 bases. V lost 5 bases to trimming and J lost 7 bases; unmatched junction nucleotides: 17. This CDR3 comprises 20 residues. From germline, CDR1 is MDHEN and CDR2 SYDVKM. The CDR3 DNA reads TGTGCCAGCAGTACACCGGGACTAGCGGGGGGGGTCGGTTCGTGGAATGAGCAGTTCTTC. It translates to CASSTPGLAGGVGSWNEQFF.

This clone was seen more than once but under ten times. This chain links TRBV28 with TRBJ2-7; D unresolved. Germline V gene lookup returns CDR1 MDHEN and CDR2 SYDVKM. The CDR3 totals 14 residues. The V end lost 6 bases, the J end lost 0 bases, and 12 bases lay between the germline ends. The CDR3, as DNA: TGTGCCAGCAGCCCTGGGTCTAGCTCCTACGAGCAGTACGTC. This sequence encodes CASSPGSSSYEQYV.

The chain combines TRBV6-5 with TRBJ2-3; D is unresolved. Trimming cost V 6 bases and J 3 bases, with 4 bases left between them. Germline values: CDR1 MNHEY, CDR2 SVGAGI. CDR3 length: 11 residues. The CDR3 reads CASSQTDTQYF. CDR3 nucleotides: TGTGCCAGCAGCCAAACAGATACGCAGTATTTT.

This chain uses TRBV24-1 with TRBJ2-5, with 10 bases fitting TRBD2. The CDR3 has 20 residues. Germline V gene lookup returns CDR1 KGHDR and CDR2 SFDVKD. Trimming took 0 bases from V and 5 from J; bases not matched to a gene: 17. This CDR3 is CATSDLYPAGGPSRTETQYF. CDR3 DNA sequence: TGTGCCACCAGTGATTTGTACCCAGCGGGAGGGCCGAGTAGGACGGAGACCCAGTACTTC.

The chain has TRBV28 and TRBJ1-5, with 10 bases that match TRBD1. This CDR3 region has 19 residues. The germline V gene encodes CDR1 MDHEN and CDR2 SYDVKM. Unmatched junction bases numbered 15, after V lost 2 bases and J lost 5 bases. CDR3 sequence reads: CASSLPGQGSLLSDQPQHF. The DNA for the CDR3 is TGTGCCAGCAGTTTACCGGGACAGGGGAGTCTATTGTCGGATCAGCCCCAGCATTTT.

The rearrangement uses TRBV29-1 and TRBJ2-5, with 9 bases fitting TRBD1. Germline CDR1 reads SQVTM; CDR2 reads ANQGSEA. Trimming at V came to 4 bases and at J to 5 bases, leaving 5 bases not matched to a gene. The CDR3 sequence is 13 residues long. This chain's CDR3 is CSVGQGGIETQYF. Written as DNA, the CDR3 is TGCAGCGTTGGACAGGGGGGGATCGAGACCCAGTACTTC.

This clone was seen at least ten times. This sequence joins TRBV29-1 and TRBJ1-4; D call uncertain. CDR3 length: 15 amino acids. CDR1 is SQVTM, CDR2 ANQGSEA, per germline. Between the trimmed V and J ends, which lost 6 bases and 0 bases, there was a span of 14 bases. In DNA form, the CDR3 reads TGCAGCGTCGCAGGAGGCCCGGCAACTAATGAAAAACTGTTTTTT. As protein: CSVAGGPATNEKLFF.

This clone was seen just once. The chain combines TRBV6-5 with TRBJ2-1; 15 bases are a match to TRBD2. After removal of 6 bases from V and 10 bases from J, the junction contained 1 base not matched to a gene. Germline CDR1 is MNHEY and CDR2 is SVGAGI. The CDR3 length is 13 residues. This CDR3 is CASRGLAGGEQFF. The CDR3 coding sequence is TGTGCCAGCAGGGGACTAGCGGGGGGAGAGCAGTTCTTC.

The chain joins TRBV4-3 to TRBJ1-5; D gene ambiguous. The germline V and J ends were trimmed by 0 bases and 7 bases, with 10 bases remaining between them. This CDR3 contains 14 residues. Per germline, CDR1 LGHNA and CDR2 YSLEER. The CDR3 is CASSQDPGSQPQHF. The CDR3 DNA is TGCGCCAGCAGCCAAGATCCGGGGTCCCAGCCCCAGCATTTT.

J is TRBJ1-2 and V is TRBV7-8; 11 nucleotides agree with TRBD1. J gave up 4 bases and V 4 bases, and 8 bases lay outside the gene matches. CDR3 length: 16 amino acids. Germline V gene sequence: CDR1 SGHVS, CDR2 FQNEAQ. CDR3 sequence reads: CASSWPGQGALYGYTF. CDR3 DNA sequence: TGTGCCAGCAGCTGGCCCGGACAGGGGGCCCTCTATGGCTACACCTTC.